Listed below are T cell receptor beta chains from one sample, sequenced in a study of OX40 agonist ivuxolimab in advanced cancers. Assay used: immunoSEQ multiplex PCR; TCRdb lists only in-frame clones, some missing. The table lists tens of thousands of clones, roughly 82% of them singletons. Sequencing used CD4+ or CD8+ T cells sorted from blood, obtained in a trial of the OX40 agonist ivuxolimab. Source of these receptors: an adult with an advanced solid tumor such as melanoma, head and neck, liver or kidney cancer. The CDR3 runs from the conserved cysteine through the conserved F or W. A D gene is named only where the DNA matches it firmly. Not all rows give a size; the values are once, few, many and, for expanded clones, a class.

v_call	j_call	clone_size	d_call	cdr3_aa	cdr3_nt
TRBV27	TRBJ1-1	-	TRBD1	CASSYRGTGTEAFF	TGTGCCAGCAGTTACAGGGGCACGGGCACTGAAGCTTTCTTT
TRBV2	TRBJ2-3	few	-	CASSVTSIATDTQYF	TGTGCCAGCAGTGTAACGTCTATAGCAACAGATACGCAGTATTTT
TRBV6-5	TRBJ2-1	-	-	CASSRGSGDEQFF	TGTGCCAGCAGCCGAGGGTCGGGCGATGAGCAGTTCTTC
TRBV10-3	TRBJ2-7	-	-	CERAVSYEQYF	TGTGAGAGGGCGGTCAGCTACGAGCAGTACTTC
TRBV15	TRBJ2-1	-	TRBD2	CATSRDRGEGGYNEQFF	TGTGCCACCAGCAGAGATCGCGGGGAGGGAGGGTACAATGAGCAGTTCTTC
TRBV4-2	TRBJ2-7	-	-	CASSLRPSSYEQYF	TGTGCCAGCAGCTTGAGACCTAGTTCCTACGAGCAGTACTTC
TRBV27	TRBJ2-7	once	-	CASTVTGRREQYF	TGTGCCAGCACCGTCACAGGCCGAAGGGAGCAGTACTTC
TRBV7-2	TRBJ1-3	-	-	CASRPDPLPGNTIYF	TGTGCCAGCAGACCCGACCCTCTGCCGGGAAACACCATATATTTT
TRBV6-5	TRBJ1-1	-	TRBD1	CASSYMGTAMNTEAFF	TGTGCCAGCAGTTACATGGGGACAGCTATGAACACTGAAGCTTTCTTT
TRBV7-2	TRBJ2-1	-	TRBD2	CASSLSPSGQYNEQFF	TGTGCCAGCAGCTTATCCCCTAGCGGGCAATACAATGAGCAGTTCTTC
TRBV4-1	TRBJ2-3	-	TRBD2	CASSQSGTSGGDTQYF	TGCGCCAGCAGCCAATCCGGGACTAGCGGGGGAGATACGCAGTATTTT
TRBV5-1	TRBJ2-7	-	TRBD1	CASSLGTGPLVEQYF	TGCGCCAGCAGCTTGGGGACAGGGCCGCTTGTTGAGCAGTACTTC
TRBV14	TRBJ2-1	-	-	CASNRPWRLNNEQFF	TGTGCCAGCAACCGCCCTTGGAGACTAAACAATGAGCAGTTCTTC
TRBV30	TRBJ2-7	-	TRBD2	CAWRKGTSGTYEQYF	TGTGCCTGGAGAAAGGGGACTAGCGGAACCTACGAGCAGTACTTC
TRBV4-1	TRBJ2-7	once	TRBD1	CASSWTGDFDEQYF	TGCGCCAGCAGCTGGACAGGGGATTTCGACGAGCAGTACTTC
TRBV19	TRBJ2-1	few	TRBD2	CASSIGTSGGDEQFF	TGTGCCAGTAGTATAGGAACTAGCGGGGGGGATGAGCAGTTCTTC
TRBV7-2	TRBJ2-5	-	TRBD2	CASRKREAQETQYF	TGTGCCAGCAGGAAACGGGAGGCCCAAGAGACCCAGTACTTC
TRBV6-5	TRBJ1-4	once	-	CASSYQVATNEKLFF	TGTGCCAGCAGTTACCAGGTTGCAACTAATGAAAAACTGTTTTTT
TRBV25-1	TRBJ1-6	once	-	CASSLDSYNSPLHF	TGTGCCAGCAGCCTCGACAGTTATAATTCACCCCTCCACTTT
TRBV6-1	TRBJ1-3	once	-	CASSDGGSGNTIYF	TGTGCCAGCAGTGACGGAGGATCTGGAAACACCATATATTTT
TRBV30	TRBJ2-2	-	TRBD2	CAWSVRQFLTSGSFSGELFF	TGTGCCTGGAGTGTAAGGCAGTTCCTGACTAGCGGGAGCTTTTCCGGGGAGCTGTTTTTT
TRBV5-1	TRBJ1-2	-	-	CASSREMGTGSRSYTF	TGCGCCAGCAGCCGGGAGATGGGAACAGGATCTCGGTCCTACACCTTC